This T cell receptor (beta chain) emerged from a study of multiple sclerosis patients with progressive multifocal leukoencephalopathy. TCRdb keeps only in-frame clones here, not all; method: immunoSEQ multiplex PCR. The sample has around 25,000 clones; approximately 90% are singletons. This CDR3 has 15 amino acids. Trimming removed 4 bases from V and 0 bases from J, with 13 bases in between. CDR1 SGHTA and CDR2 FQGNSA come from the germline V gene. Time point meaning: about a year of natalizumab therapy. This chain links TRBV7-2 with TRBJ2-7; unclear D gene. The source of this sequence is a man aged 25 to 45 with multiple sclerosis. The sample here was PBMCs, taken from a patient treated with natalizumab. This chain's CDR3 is CASSSGPEYSYEQYF. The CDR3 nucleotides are TGTGCCAGCAGCTCCGGGCCCGAGTACTCCTACGAGCAGTACTTC.